This T cell receptor beta chain comes out of a study of blood T cells in healthy people across ages. Germline assignment: CDR1 SGHTA and CDR2 FQGNSA. The CDR3 is 14 amino acids. V dropped 4 bases and J dropped 5 bases, with 14 bases sitting between them. Through a sample-barcoded 5' primer and a J-beta primer mix, a second PCR was run for roughly 6 to 11 cycles. TCRdb recomputed calls from the 5' RACE reads with MiXCR, one row per CDR3 protein. Of roughly 500,000 distinct CDR3 sequences listed, 27% are singletons. This clonotype was seen a handful of times. Sequencing used blood. This sequence joins TRBV7-2 and TRBJ2-5; the D is unclear. The clonotype originates from a woman aged 70-85 years in good health. CDR3 in DNA: TGTGCCAGCAGCTATGTCTTCAAGTCTGAGACCCAGTACTTC. Encoded protein: CASSYVFKSETQYF.